This TCR beta chain was obtained from a study of CD8+CD57+ T cells in acquired aplastic anemia. At the level of the study: CD4+ reads averaged around 9.9 million in healthy donors.

It was genomic DNA that served as the template for profiling TCR beta VDJ and CDR3. TCRdb reanalysed the reads using MiXCR and keeps one entry per CDR3 protein. The sample carries about 190,000 distinct CDR3 sequences, roughly half recorded once. The CDR3 length is 18 residues. The germline V gene has CDR1 KGHDR and CDR2 SFDVKD. V was cut by 3 bases and J by 4 bases, with 22 bases left in between. This TCR was recovered from a human donor in good health, serving as a control. Sequenced material: sorted CD4+, CD8+, or CD8+CD57+ T cells (not recorded which) from PBMCs. J is TRBJ2-3 and V is TRBV24-1; D not certain. CDR3: CATSDRPASGRRADTQYF. The CDR3 coding sequence is TGTGCCACCAGTGATCGCCCAGCCAGTGGCCGAAGGGCAGATACGCAGTATTTT.